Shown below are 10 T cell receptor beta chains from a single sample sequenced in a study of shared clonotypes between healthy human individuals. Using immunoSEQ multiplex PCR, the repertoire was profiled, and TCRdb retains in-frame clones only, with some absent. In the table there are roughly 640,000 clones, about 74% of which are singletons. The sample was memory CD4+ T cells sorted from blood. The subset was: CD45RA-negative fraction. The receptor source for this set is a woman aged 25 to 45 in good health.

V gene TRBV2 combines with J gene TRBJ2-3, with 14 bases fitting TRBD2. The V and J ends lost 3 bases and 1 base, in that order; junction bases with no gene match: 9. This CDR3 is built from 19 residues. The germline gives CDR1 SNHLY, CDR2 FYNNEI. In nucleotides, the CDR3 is TGTGCCAGCAGTGAGAGGGGACTAGCGGGAGCCGGGCGCACAGATACGCAGTATTTT. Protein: CASSERGLAGAGRTDTQYF.

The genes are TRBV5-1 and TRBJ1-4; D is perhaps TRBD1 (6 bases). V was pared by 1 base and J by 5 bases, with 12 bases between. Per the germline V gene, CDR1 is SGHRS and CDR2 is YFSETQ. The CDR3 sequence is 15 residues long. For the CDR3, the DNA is TGCGCCAGCAGCTTGACCAGGGGCCTAAATGAAAAACTGTTTTTT. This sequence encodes CASSLTRGLNEKLFF.

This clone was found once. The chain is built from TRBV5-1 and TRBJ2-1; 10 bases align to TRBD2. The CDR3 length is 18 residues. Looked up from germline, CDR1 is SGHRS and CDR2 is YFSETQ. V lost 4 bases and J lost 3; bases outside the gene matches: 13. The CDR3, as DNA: TGCGCCAGCAGCAGGGACAGTCTAGCGGGAGTAAGCTACAATGAGCAGTTCTTC. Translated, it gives CASSRDSLAGVSYNEQFF.

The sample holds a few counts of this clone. The CDR3 sequence: CASSEAGAGGSGNTIYF. CDR3 sequence (DNA): TGTGCCAGCAGTGAAGCGGGGGCCGGGGGATCTGGAAACACCATATATTTT. This sequence joins TRBV6-1 and TRBJ1-3; a possible D gene is TRBD1 (6 bases). V was pared by 0 bases and J by 1 base, with 13 bases between. Germline assignment: CDR1 MNHNS and CDR2 SASEGT. The CDR3 has 17 amino acids.

CDR3 bases: TGTGCCAGCAGCTTCACAGGGTCGGTGGCTTTCTTT. It codes for CASSFTGSVAFF. The rearrangement uses TRBV5-6 and TRBJ1-1, with D perhaps TRBD1 (6 bases). This CDR3 has 12 amino acids. The V and J ends lost 2 bases and 11 bases respectively, with 13 bases between them. Germline V gene sequence: CDR1 SGHDT, CDR2 YYEEEE. Full variable domain (remainder filled in from reference TRBV5-6 and TRBJ1-1): DAGVTQSPTHLIKTRGQQVTLRCSPKSGHDTVSWYQQALGQGPQFIFQYYEEEERQRGNFPDRFSGHQFPNYSSELNVNALLLGDSALYLCASSFTGSVAFFGQGTRLTVV.

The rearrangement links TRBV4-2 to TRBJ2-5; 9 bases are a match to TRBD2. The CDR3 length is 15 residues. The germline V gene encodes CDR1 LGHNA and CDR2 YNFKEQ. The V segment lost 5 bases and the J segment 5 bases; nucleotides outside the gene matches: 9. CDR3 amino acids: CASSLASGISETQYF. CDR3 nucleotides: TGTGCCAGCAGCTTGGCTAGCGGGATTTCGGAGACCCAGTACTTC.

Written as DNA, the CDR3 is TGTGCCAGCAGCCCCACGGCGGGAGCAGGGTCCTACGAGCAGTACTTC. Its protein is CASSPTAGAGSYEQYF. This chain connects TRBV4-2 to TRBJ2-7, with 7 bases identical to TRBD2. The CDR3 is 16 amino acids. From germline, CDR1 is LGHNA and CDR2 YNFKEQ. After removal of 4 bases from V and 1 base from J, the junction contained 10 bases not matched to a gene.

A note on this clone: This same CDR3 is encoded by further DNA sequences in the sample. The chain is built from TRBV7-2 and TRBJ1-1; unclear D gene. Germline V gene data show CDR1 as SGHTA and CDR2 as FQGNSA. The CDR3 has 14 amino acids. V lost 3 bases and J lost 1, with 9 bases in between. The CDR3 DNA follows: TGTGCCAGCAGCTTTGGACGGGGGAACACTGAAGCTTTCTTT. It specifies CASSFGRGNTEAFF.

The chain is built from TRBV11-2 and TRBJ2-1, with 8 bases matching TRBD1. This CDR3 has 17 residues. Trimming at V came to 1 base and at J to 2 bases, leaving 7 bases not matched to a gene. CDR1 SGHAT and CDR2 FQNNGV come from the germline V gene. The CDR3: CASSLVRGRRPYNEQFF. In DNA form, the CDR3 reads TGTGCCAGCAGCTTAGTCAGGGGGCGCCGGCCCTACAATGAGCAGTTCTTC. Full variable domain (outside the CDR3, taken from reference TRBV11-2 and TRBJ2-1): EAGVAQSPRYKIIEKRQSVAFWCNPISGHATLYWYQQILGQGPKLLIQFQNNGVVDDSQLPKDRFSAERLKGVDSTLKIQPAKLEDSAVYLCASSLVRGRRPYNEQFFGPGTRLTVL.

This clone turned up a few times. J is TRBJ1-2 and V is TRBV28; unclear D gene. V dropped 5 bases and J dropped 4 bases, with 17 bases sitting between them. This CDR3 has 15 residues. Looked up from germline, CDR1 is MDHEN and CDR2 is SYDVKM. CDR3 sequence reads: CASSNNPLPGYGYTF. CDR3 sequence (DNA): TGTGCCAGCAGTAACAACCCCCTCCCGGGCTATGGCTACACCTTC.